Sequencing of this T cell receptor (beta chain) was carried out in a study of breast tumors, draining lymph nodes, adjacent tissues. Overall study results and limits: Findings are consistent with lymph node origin and intratumoral expansion of most tumor T cells.

Axillary draining lymph nodes of breast cancer patients supplied the node samples. This clonotype has just a few counts. The antigen is unknown. MiXCR, applied by TCRdb to the multiplex PCR reads, yields one record per CDR3 protein. The data contain about 230,000 distinct CDR3 sequences, approximately 30% of them singletons. CDR1 and CDR2 from the germline V gene are LGHDT and YNNKEL (reference sequence). Trimming stripped 4 bases from V and 12 bases from J, with 22 bases between. The CDR3 length is 15 residues. The sample was axillary lymph node tissue. The chain employs TRBV3-1 and TRBJ2-1; D gene ambiguous. This receptor was identified in a female donor with breast cancer. Some clones in this sample may be carry-over from other donors' samples. The CDR3 protein is CASSRRLDTIVSQFF. For the CDR3, the DNA is TGTGCCAGCAGCCGAAGACTTGATACGATTGTTTCGCAGTTCTTC.